The 9 T cell receptor beta chains given below trace back to one sample, sequenced in a study of T cell repertoires in cytomegalovirus infection. The antigens for these receptors are not known. TCRdb reanalysed the reads using MiXCR and keeps one entry per CDR3 protein. The table records 450,000 to 650,000 distinct CDR3 sequences, roughly 42% of them present only once. The sample in question was cultured PBMCs, obtained from culture after CMV antigen stimulation. The receptors derive from a human donor in good health (CMV status not recorded). Some clones in this sample may be carry-over from other donors' samples.

CDR3 protein: CASSQGKEQYF. CDR3 nucleotide sequence: TGTGCCAGCAGCCAAGGGAAGGAGCAGTACTTC. This rearrangement joins TRBV3-1 to TRBJ2-7; D is undetermined. V shed 1 base and J shed 7 bases, with 5 bases lying between them. Germline CDR1 and CDR2: LGHDT and YNNKEL (reference sequence). The length of the CDR3 is 11 residues.

The V and J genes are TRBV7-2 and TRBJ1-2; possible D gene TRBD1, 5 bases. Trimming left V 2 bases short and J 5 bases short, with 21 bases between. Germline V gene sequence: CDR1 SGHTA, CDR2 FQGNSA. This CDR3 is built from 17 residues. The chain's CDR3 is CASSLLGWGGSRYGYTF. DNA of the CDR3: TGTGCCAGCAGCTTACTCGGGTGGGGCGGGAGTAGGTATGGCTACACCTTC.

In the case of this clonotype: This could be a read error, since a much larger clone is one nucleotide away. This chain joins TRBV7-2 and TRBJ2-7, with 7 bases that match TRBD1. From germline, CDR1 is SGHTA and CDR2 FQGNSA. The V and J ends lost 4 bases and 2 bases, in that order; junction bases with no gene match: 5. The CDR3 consists of 14 residues. The CDR3 nucleotides are TGTACCAGCAGCTCCCGGGACAGACCCTACGAGCAGTACTTC. This sequence encodes CTSSSRDRPYEQYF.

The chain uses TRBV7-8 and TRBJ1-5; no firm D call. The CDR3 runs to 12 residues. The V end lost 0 bases, the J end lost 11 bases, and 8 bases lay between the germline ends. The germline CDR1 and CDR2 sequences are SGHVS and FQNEAQ. The CDR3 loop reads CASSLAKGSQHF. In nucleotides, the CDR3 is TGTGCCAGCAGCTTAGCGAAGGGTTCCCAGCATTTT.

This clonotype was recorded at least ten times. The CDR3 sequence is CASSTHRVLSNEKLFF. CDR3 coding DNA: TGTGCCAGCAGCACCCACAGGGTCCTAAGTAATGAAAAACTGTTTTTT. The chain uses TRBV7-2 and TRBJ1-4, with a tentative D call TRBD1 (6 bases). There are 16 residues in the CDR3. V lost 5 bases to trimming and J lost 4 bases, with 17 bases between them. Germline V gene data show CDR1 as SGHTA and CDR2 as FQGNSA.

This clonotype was found once. The V gene is TRBV18, the J gene TRBJ2-1; a possible D gene is TRBD1 (5 bases). There are 15 residues in the CDR3. Germline CDR1 and CDR2: KGHSH and LQKENI. Trimming cost V 6 bases and J 4 bases, with 16 bases left between them. CDR3 DNA: TGTGCCAGCTCCCCCAAACAGGAGCAATACAATGAGCAGTTCTTC. It specifies CASSPKQEQYNEQFF.

The chain links TRBV6-1 to TRBJ2-3, with TRBD2 as a possible D gene (5 bases). Looked up from germline, CDR1 is MNHNS and CDR2 is SASEGT. CDR3 size: 16 residues. Trimming removed 5 bases at V and 10 bases at J, with 25 bases between. CDR3 sequence: CASSLGQSSVSGSQYF. The CDR3, as DNA: TGTGCCAGCAGTCTGGGTCAGTCCAGCGTCAGCGGTTCGCAGTATTTT.

The chain carries TRBV7-2 and TRBJ2-7; D perhaps matches TRBD2 (6 bases). Germline V gene sequence: CDR1 SGHTA, CDR2 FQGNSA. The CDR3 extends over 15 amino acids. V lost 1 base and J 2 bases, leaving 12 bases between the germline ends. CDR3 loop: CASSLVSGVPYEQYF. The CDR3 DNA reads TGTGCCAGCAGCTTAGTTTCGGGGGTCCCCTACGAGCAGTACTTC. The full variable domain, completed using reference TRBV7-2 and TRBJ2-7, is GAGVSQSPSNKVTEKGKDVELRCDPISGHTALYWYRQSLGQGLEFLIYFQGNSAPDKSGLPSDRFSAERTGGSVSTLTIQRTQQEDSAVYLCASSLVSGVPYEQYFGPGTRLTVT.

The CDR3 nucleotides read TGTGCCAGCAGCCCCACTAGTCCCGCGGGAGAGACCCAGTACTTC. Translating gives CASSPTSPAGETQYF. The chain couples TRBV7-4 to TRBJ2-5, with D possibly being TRBD2 (5 bases). The CDR3 contains 15 residues. V gave up 5 bases and J gave up 4 bases, with 17 bases separating them. Germline V gene sequence: CDR1 SGHVT, CDR2 SQSDAQ.